This T cell receptor beta chain was obtained from a study of cytotoxic CD8 clonotypes in ibrutinib-treated CLL. Study results and caveats: T-cell clonality at baseline went above that of age-matched healthy donors and rose and fell with circulating CD8+ T-cell counts.

About this clone: Its antigen is not identified.

The length of the CDR3 is 16 residues. Trimming removed 0 bases from V and 7 bases from J, with 19 bases in between. Germline V gene data show CDR1 as WSHSY and CDR2 as SAAADI. Measured with immunoSEQ multiplex PCR; TCRdb has only the in-frame clones, and not every one. This repertoire shows 16,000 or so clones, roughly two thirds found once; its top ten account for 15% to 20%. This sample comprised PBMCs, obtained before ibrutinib treatment. This chain links TRBV10-2 with TRBJ2-7; the D call may be TRBD1 or TRBD2 (5 bases each). The receptor comes from a human donor with chronic lymphocytic leukemia. CDR3 in amino acids: CASSESKYRGEGEQYF. In nucleotides, the CDR3 is TGCGCCAGCAGTGAGTCCAAATATCGGGGCGAGGGAGAGCAGTACTTC.